Sequencing of this TCR beta chain was carried out in a study of OX40 agonist ivuxolimab in advanced cancers. Data came from immunoSEQ multiplex PCR; TCRdb stores just in-frame clones and leaves some out. The sample shows tens of thousands of clones, about 87% of them seen only once. This CDR3 comprises 13 residues. Between the trimmed V and J ends, which lost 2 bases and 6 bases, there was a span of 10 bases. CDR1 and CDR2 from the germline V gene are LNHDA and SQIVND (reference sequence). The sequence was collected from an adult with an advanced solid tumor such as melanoma, head and neck, liver or kidney cancer. V and J are TRBV19 and TRBJ1-1; no clear D. The source was CD4+ or CD8+ T cells sorted from blood, collected in a trial of the OX40 agonist ivuxolimab. The CDR3 spells CASSIRVWAEAFF. CDR3 in DNA: TGTGCCAGTAGTATAAGGGTTTGGGCTGAAGCTTTCTTT.